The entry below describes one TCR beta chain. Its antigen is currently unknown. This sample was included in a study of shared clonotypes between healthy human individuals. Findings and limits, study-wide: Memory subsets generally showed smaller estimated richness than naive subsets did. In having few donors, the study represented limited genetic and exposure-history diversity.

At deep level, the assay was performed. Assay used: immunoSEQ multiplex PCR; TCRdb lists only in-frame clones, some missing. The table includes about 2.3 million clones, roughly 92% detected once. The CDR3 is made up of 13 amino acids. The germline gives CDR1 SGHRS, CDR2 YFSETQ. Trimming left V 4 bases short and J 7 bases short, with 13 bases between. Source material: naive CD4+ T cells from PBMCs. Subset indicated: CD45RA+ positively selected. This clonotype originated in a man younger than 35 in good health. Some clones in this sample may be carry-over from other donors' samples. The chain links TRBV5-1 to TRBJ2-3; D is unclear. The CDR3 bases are TGCGCCAGCAGCCTCGGCTGGCTTAATACGCAGTATTTT. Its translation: CASSLGWLNTQYF. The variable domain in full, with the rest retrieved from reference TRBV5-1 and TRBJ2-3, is KAGVTQTPRYLIKTRGQQVTLSCSPISGHRSVSWYQQTPGQGLQFLFEYFSETQRNKGNFPGRFSGRQFSNSRSEMNVSTLELGDSALYLCASSLGWLNTQYFGPGTRLTVL.